The 27 T cell receptor beta chains below were found in one sample sequenced in a study of cytomegalovirus exposure and HLA in healthy donors. PCR was performed using 60 Vbeta and 13 Jbeta primers. Sequencing used immunoSEQ multiplex PCR; TCRdb keeps in-frame clones, though not all of them. The listing records around 110,000 clones. Sequenced material: PBMCs. Receptors were obtained from a man between 40 and 49 years old in good health and CMV-seropositive.

The chain links TRBV2 to TRBJ1-4; a weak D match, TRBD1 (6 bases). The CDR3 covers 12 residues. V was cut by 6 bases and J by 10 bases, with 12 bases left in between. Germline V gene lookup returns CDR1 SNHLY and CDR2 FYNNEI. The CDR3 reads CASSTDSRKLFF. CDR3 coding DNA: TGTGCCAGCAGCACGGACAGTAGAAAACTGTTTTTT.

This chain connects TRBV30 to TRBJ2-3; D is unresolved. Looked up from germline, CDR1 is GTSNPN and CDR2 is SVGIG (reference sequence). The CDR3 consists of 16 residues. V lost 2 bases, J lost 6 bases, and 21 bases lay in between. The CDR3 bases are TGTGCCTGGAGTTCGCATTTGGTAGCAGCAACCGATACGCAGTATTTT. Translated, it gives CAWSSHLVAATDTQYF.

V and J are TRBV6-5 and TRBJ2-4; TRBD2 might be the D (6 bases). The germline V gene encodes CDR1 MNHEY and CDR2 SVGAGI. The CDR3 is 15 residues long. Between the trimmed V and J ends, which lost 6 bases and 4 bases, there was a span of 16 bases. CDR3 coding DNA: TGTGCCAGCAGCCTTGGCGGGACGGGAAAAAACATTCAGTACTTC. Protein product: CASSLGGTGKNIQYF.

The chain combines TRBV19 with TRBJ2-7, with 8 bases fitting TRBD2. This CDR3 region has 14 residues. Germline trimming cut 5 bases from V and 2 bases from J; bases unmatched to any gene: 5. Germline assignment: CDR1 LNHDA and CDR2 SQIVND (reference sequence). In DNA, the CDR3 is TGTGCCAGTAGTCGGCCTAGCGGGCCCTACGAGCAGTACTTC. Translated, it gives CASSRPSGPYEQYF.

The chain employs TRBV15 and TRBJ2-2, with 8 bases aligning to TRBD1. The V gene's germline CDR1 is LNHNV and CDR2 YYDKDF (reference sequence). V was pared by 5 bases and J by 7 bases, with 12 bases of the junction left unmatched. CDR3 length equals 16 residues. CDR3 region: CATSSYGQGGDGELFF. The CDR3 DNA follows: TGTGCCACCAGCTCCTATGGACAGGGAGGTGACGGGGAGCTGTTTTTT.

The chain carries TRBV28 and TRBJ2-4; D is ambiguous. The CDR3 is made up of 14 amino acids. Trimming removed 6 bases from V and 0 bases from J, with 9 bases in between. Per germline, CDR1 MDHEN and CDR2 SYDVKM. The DNA for the CDR3 is TGTGCCAGCAGCCTCCTAGTAGCCAAAAACATTCAGTACTTC. Translated: CASSLLVAKNIQYF.

The J gene is TRBJ2-7, the V gene TRBV7-9, with 7 bases lining up with TRBD1. CDR1 and CDR2 (germline): SEHNR, FQNEAQ (reference sequence). The ends lost 7 bases at V and 7 bases at J; junction bases unmatched: 7. This CDR3 has 12 amino acids. Here the CDR3 reads CASTRQGLEQYF. DNA of the CDR3: TGTGCCAGCACCCGACAGGGTCTGGAGCAGTACTTC.

The V gene is TRBV25-1, the J gene TRBJ2-5, with 7 bases matching TRBD1. The tail of the sequence fits TRBJ2-7 better, so the J call may be wrong. The CDR3 covers 14 residues. Germline lookup yields CDR1 MGHDK and CDR2 SYGVNS. CDR3 DNA sequence: TGTGCCAGCAGTGAATGGGGACAGAACTACGAGCAGTACTTC. This gives the protein CASSEWGQNYEQYF.

The rearrangement links TRBV6-5 to TRBJ2-1; a weak D match, TRBD2 (6 bases). CDR3 length: 12 residues. Germline values: CDR1 MNHEY, CDR2 SVGAGI. Between the trimmed V and J ends, which lost 2 bases and 7 bases, there was a span of 6 bases. CDR3 DNA sequence: TGTGCCAGCAGTTACCGGGAGAATGAGCAGTTCTTC. It specifies CASSYRENEQFF.

This chain links TRBV2 with TRBJ1-1; TRBD1 might be the D (5 bases). The CDR3 contains 15 residues. The V gene lost 4 bases and the J gene lost 1 base, with 13 bases spanning the gap. CDR1 is SNHLY and CDR2 is FYNNEI in the germline V gene. This chain's CDR3 is CASSVRDSPNTEAFF. The CDR3 DNA reads as TGTGCCAGCAGTGTCAGAGACAGCCCGAACACTGAAGCTTTCTTT.

The chain joins TRBV28 to TRBJ2-7; tentatively, D is TRBD1 (5 bases). V gave up 4 bases and J gave up 2 bases, with 21 bases separating them. Germline-derived CDR1 and CDR2 are MDHEN and SYDVKM. The CDR3 contains 17 residues. CDR3 residues: CASSSFIRESKPYEQYF. CDR3 sequence (DNA): TGTGCCAGCAGTTCCTTCATCAGGGAAAGCAAGCCCTACGAGCAGTACTTC.

This chain links TRBV6-5 with TRBJ1-2; the D gene is possibly TRBD1 (5 bases). The germline gives CDR1 MNHEY, CDR2 SVGAGI. Trimming cost V 3 bases and J 5 bases, with 7 bases left between them. The CDR3 spans 12 residues. For the CDR3, the DNA is TGTGCCAGCAGTTATAAGGGGTATGGCTACACCTTC. Amino acids: CASSYKGYGYTF.

V and J are TRBV5-1 and TRBJ1-1, with D perhaps TRBD1 (5 bases). CDR1 is SGHRS, CDR2 YFSETQ, per germline. This CDR3 comprises 15 residues. The V gene lost 4 bases and the J gene lost 7 bases, with 20 bases spanning the gap. CDR3 nucleotide sequence: TGCGCCAGCAGCGGAGAGACCCGGGGGTTGGGTGAAGCTTTCTTT. It specifies CASSGETRGLGEAFF.

J is TRBJ2-1 and V is TRBV7-9, with a weak D call TRBD1 (5 bases). The ends were cut back, 3 bases at V and 10 bases at J, with 10 bases in the middle. The germline gives CDR1 SEHNR, CDR2 FQNEAQ (reference sequence). The CDR3 consists of 12 residues. For the CDR3, the DNA is TGTGCCAGCAGCTTCCCAGGGTCCGAGCAGTTCTTC. It codes for CASSFPGSEQFF.

The V gene is TRBV5-1, the J gene TRBJ2-3, with TRBD1 matching 8 bases. Trimming at V came to 4 bases and at J to 1 base, leaving 8 bases not matched to a gene. Germline-derived CDR1 and CDR2 are SGHRS and YFSETQ. The CDR3 spans 16 residues. CDR3 bases: TGCGCCAGCAGCGTTGGCATGGGACAGGGCACAGATACGCAGTATTTT. This codes for CASSVGMGQGTDTQYF.

The chain is built from TRBV18 and TRBJ2-5, with 8 bases fitting TRBD1. This CDR3 has 15 amino acids. The V gene's germline CDR1 is KGHSH and CDR2 LQKENI. With 3 bases clipped from V and 1 base from J, the junction kept 4 bases outside the gene matches. CDR3 bases: TGTGCCAGCTCACCTCCCGACAGGGGCCAAGAGACCCAGTACTTC. Translation gives CASSPPDRGQETQYF.

The J gene is TRBJ2-1, the V gene TRBV7-9; no reliable D call. The germline V gene encodes CDR1 SEHNR and CDR2 FQNEAQ (reference sequence). Trimming removed 4 bases at V and 0 bases at J, with 4 bases between. The CDR3 length is 13 residues. This CDR3 is CASSWASYNEQFF. The CDR3 DNA reads as TGTGCCAGCAGCTGGGCCTCCTACAATGAGCAGTTCTTC.

The chain uses TRBV7-9 and TRBJ2-5, with D possibly being TRBD1 (5 bases). This CDR3 contains 15 residues. V lost 6 bases and J 2 bases, leaving 16 bases between the germline ends. CDR1 is SEHNR, CDR2 FQNEAQ, per germline (reference sequence). The CDR3 region is CASSPRQNQQETQYF. Written as DNA, the CDR3 is TGTGCCAGCAGTCCAAGACAGAATCAACAAGAGACCCAGTACTTC.

The chain carries TRBV10-1 and TRBJ2-3, with a possible D match to TRBD2 (5 bases). V dropped 2 bases and J dropped 4 bases, with 7 bases sitting between them. Germline V gene lookup returns CDR1 WNHNN and CDR2 SYGVQD (reference sequence). This CDR3 is 13 amino acids long. The CDR3, as DNA: TGCGCCAGCAGTGAGAGCGGCGCAGATACGCAGTATTTT. Its translation: CASSESGADTQYF.

The genes are TRBV5-6 and TRBJ2-1; D is unclear. The ends were cut back, 1 base at V and 8 bases at J, with 13 bases in the middle. The CDR3 runs 14 residues. Germline CDR1 is SGHDT and CDR2 is YYEEEE. The CDR3 region has the DNA TGTGCCAGCAGCTTGATGGTACGCGTCGATGAGCAGTTCTTC. It is translated as CASSLMVRVDEQFF.

The chain joins TRBV18 to TRBJ2-7; 16 nucleotides match TRBD2. Looked up from germline, CDR1 is KGHSH and CDR2 is LQKENI. The trim removed 3 bases at V and 4 bases at J, leaving 6 bases unmatched. The CDR3 totals 17 residues. CDR3: CASSPPGLAGGPYEQYF. The CDR3 DNA follows: TGTGCCAGCTCACCTCCGGGACTAGCGGGAGGGCCATACGAGCAGTACTTC.

The chain has TRBV5-1 and TRBJ2-1; possibly TRBD1 for D (8 bases). CDR1 and CDR2 (germline): SGHRS, YFSETQ. V gave up 4 bases and J gave up 8 bases, with 22 bases separating them. The CDR3 is 16 residues long. As DNA, the CDR3 is TGCGCCAGCAGCATCGGGGGGACAGGTAGTACGGATGAGCAGTTCTTC. Its translation is CASSIGGTGSTDEQFF.

This chain joins TRBV5-4 and TRBJ2-5, with 11 bases that match TRBD2. The DNA end is more similar to TRBJ2-7, so the J call may be wrong. CDR1 and CDR2 (germline): SGHNT, YYREEE (reference sequence). The CDR3 sequence is 20 residues long. The DNA for the CDR3 is TGTGCCAGCAGCTTGGAGTGGCATGATGTTGAGACTAGCGGGAAGGTCGAGCAGTACTTC. Protein product: CASSLEWHDVETSGKVEQYF.

This chain joins TRBV10-1 and TRBJ2-7; no definite D call. Trimming removed 6 bases from V and 2 bases from J, with 11 bases in between. The CDR3 covers 13 residues. The germline gives CDR1 WNHNN, CDR2 SYGVQD (reference sequence). CDR3 in amino acids: CASSPGAAYEQYF. The CDR3 nucleotides are TGCGCCAGCAGCCCCGGTGCGGCCTACGAGCAGTACTTC.

This chain uses TRBV5-4 with TRBJ2-6, with TRBD1 identical over 8 bases. From germline, CDR1 is SGHNT and CDR2 YYREEE (reference sequence). The CDR3 length is 16 residues. The junction had 1 base not matched to a gene; V was cut back by 0 bases and J by 2 bases. The CDR3 region is CASSLDRGAGANVLTF. In nucleotides, the CDR3 is TGTGCCAGCAGCTTGGACAGGGGGGCTGGGGCCAACGTCCTGACTTTC.

The chain has TRBV16 and TRBJ1-5, with a weak D call TRBD1 (5 bases). The CDR3 is made up of 13 amino acids. Trimming pared 2 bases from V and 7 bases from J, leaving 9 bases between. Germline V lookup: CDR1 KGHSY, CDR2 FQNENV. CDR3 sequence reads: CASSQQGQQPQHF. For the CDR3, the DNA is TGTGCCAGCAGCCAACAAGGACAACAGCCCCAGCATTTT.

V is TRBV6-5 and J is TRBJ2-1; TRBD2 agrees at 8 bases. CDR1 and CDR2 (germline): MNHEY, SVGAGI. The CDR3 has 15 amino acids. J was trimmed by 4 bases and V by 6 bases; bases with no gene match: 8. CDR3 sequence (DNA): TGTGCCAGCAGATCCATAGCGGGGTCGTACAATGAGCAGTTCTTC. It specifies CASRSIAGSYNEQFF.